What follows are 15 T cell receptor beta chains derived from one specimen sequenced in a study of Ad26.COV2.S vaccination and SARS-CoV-2 variants. Method: immunoSEQ multiplex PCR; TCRdb's copy keeps in-frame clones and lacks some. The profile shows about 680,000 clones, about 89% of them singletons. Treatment reported: over 15 received Ad26.COV2.S at low or high dose, single or two shots; about five received placebo; per-sample allocation not given. Sampling took place 63 days after the first vaccine or placebo injection. The material was peripheral blood, obtained in a trial of Ad26.COV2.S vaccine versus placebo. The receptors stem from a person aged 18 to 65 who received the Ad26.COV2.S COVID-19 vaccine or a placebo.

This sequence joins TRBV24-1 and TRBJ2-3; 9 nucleotides align to TRBD1. Germline V gene data show CDR1 as KGHDR and CDR2 as SFDVKD. The CDR3 totals 16 residues. The trim removed 4 bases at V and 0 bases at J, leaving 4 bases unmatched. The CDR3: CATSDSGTGSTDTQYF. CDR3 sequence (DNA): TGTGCCACCAGTGACTCCGGGACAGGGAGCACAGATACGCAGTATTTT.

This clone has a handful of counts. The gene calls are TRBV11-2 and TRBJ1-5; tentatively, D is TRBD1 (6 bases). CDR1 is SGHAT, CDR2 FQNNGV, per germline. Trimming removed 4 bases at V and 6 bases at J, with 16 bases between. This CDR3 is 15 amino acids long. The DNA for the CDR3 is TGTGCCAGCAGCTCTCACTGGGGGGCGGCTCAGCCCCAGCATTTT. It specifies CASSSHWGAAQPQHF.

This clone was recorded a few times. The J gene is TRBJ1-4, the V gene TRBV2; TRBD1 is a possible D gene (5 bases). This CDR3 comprises 12 residues. In germline, CDR1 is SNHLY, CDR2 FYNNEI. Trimming took off 11 bases at V and 7 bases at J, with 14 bases between the two ends. The CDR3 here is CAGHGEVEKLFF. As DNA, the CDR3 is TGTGCCGGACATGGGGAGGTTGAAAAACTGTTTTTT. Full variable domain (missing parts from reference TRBV2 and TRBJ1-4): EPEVTQTPSHQVTQMGQEVILRCVPISNHLYFYWYRQILGQKVEFLVSFYNNEISEKSEIFDDQFSVERPDGSNFTLKIRSTKLEDSAMYFCAGHGEVEKLFFGSGTQLSVL.

The CDR3, as DNA: TGTGCCAGCTCACCGGACCAGGGGGCGAGGACACCCCTCCACTTT. As protein: CASSPDQGARTPLHF. V is TRBV18 and J is TRBJ1-6, with 8 bases identical to TRBD1. The length of the CDR3 is 15 residues. V lost 3 bases, J lost 11 bases, and 9 bases stayed unmatched. Germline V gene lookup returns CDR1 KGHSH and CDR2 LQKENI.

The CDR3 nucleotides read TGTGCCATCAGCCGGACTAGCGGGAGGGGCAATGAGCAGTTCTTC. Its protein product is CAISRTSGRGNEQFF. V usage is TRBV10-3 and J usage is TRBJ2-1; 15 nucleotides agree with TRBD2. The J segment lost 6 bases and the V segment lost 6 bases, leaving 3 bases of the junction unmatched. CDR1 is ENHRY, CDR2 SYGVKD, per germline. There are 15 residues in the CDR3.

The gene calls are TRBV23-1 and TRBJ2-3; 8 nucleotides line up with TRBD2. TRBV23-1 is noted as an ORF with a role that remains uncertain. V gave up 5 bases and J gave up 7 bases; unmatched junction bases: 14. This CDR3 is 16 amino acids long. CDR3 protein: CASSEGGSGGANTQYF. The CDR3, as DNA: TGCGCCAGCAGTGAAGGCGGGTCCGGGGGGGCCAATACGCAGTATTTT.

The CDR3 protein is CASSLGQSYEQYF. CDR3 DNA: TGTGCCAGCAGTTTGGGACAGTCCTACGAGCAGTACTTC. J is TRBJ2-7 and V is TRBV6-5; 7 bases align to TRBD1. Germline CDR1 reads MNHEY; CDR2 reads SVGAGI. V lost 4 bases, J lost 1 base, and 1 base stayed unmatched. This CDR3 has 13 amino acids.

This chain joins TRBV11-3 and TRBJ1-1; D gene ambiguous. This CDR3 spans 13 amino acids. Germline CDR1 reads SGHNT; CDR2 reads YENEEA. The V end was cut by 1 base, the J end by 3 bases, with 6 bases between. The CDR3 nucleotides are TGTGCCAGCAGCTTAGTCCGGGACACTGAAGCTTTCTTT. Amino acids: CASSLVRDTEAFF.

The chain is built from TRBV5-1 and TRBJ1-2, with D unresolved. This CDR3 spans 15 amino acids. Germline V gives CDR1 SGHRS, CDR2 YFSETQ. The germline V and J ends were trimmed by 1 base and 4 bases, with 14 bases remaining between them. CDR3 amino acids: CASSLLEAGPYGYTF. CDR3 DNA: TGCGCCAGCAGCTTGTTGGAAGCAGGCCCCTATGGCTACACCTTC.

This chain joins TRBV7-9 and TRBJ1-6; D is unresolved. Trimming removed 1 base from V and 0 bases from J, with 16 bases in between. The length of the CDR3 is 19 residues. Per germline, CDR1 SEHNR and CDR2 FQNEAQ (reference sequence). The DNA for the CDR3 is TGTGCCAGCAGCTTAGGGCCGCGAGAATTTAACTCCTATAATTCACCCCTCCACTTT. It codes for CASSLGPREFNSYNSPLHF.

The genes are TRBV27 and TRBJ2-1; 7 bases align to TRBD1. Trimming at V came to 0 bases and at J to 0 bases, leaving 11 bases not matched to a gene. The CDR3 is 19 residues long. Germline V gene sequence: CDR1 MNHEY, CDR2 SMNVEV (reference sequence). For the CDR3, the DNA is TGTGCCAGCAGTTTATCGTTTCCGACAGGGCTTAGCTCCTACAATGAGCAGTTCTTC. It is translated as CASSLSFPTGLSSYNEQFF.

J is TRBJ2-1 and V is TRBV12-3 or TRBV12-4; TRBD1 or TRBD2 may be the D gene (5 bases each). The CDR3 length is 11 residues. V lost 0 bases to trimming and J lost 12 bases, with 6 bases between them. The CDR3 sequence: CASSLAGTQFF. Here the CDR3 DNA reads TGTGCCAGCAGTTTAGCGGGGACGCAGTTCTTC.

V usage is TRBV30 and J usage is TRBJ2-3, with TRBD2 matching 13 bases. This CDR3 has 16 residues. Germline CDR1 is GTSNPN and CDR2 is SVGIG (reference sequence). After removal of 2 bases from V and 2 bases from J, the junction contained 4 bases not matched to a gene. The CDR3 sequence is CAWSKGLAGTTDTQYF. As DNA, the CDR3 is TGTGCCTGGAGTAAGGGACTAGCGGGGACCACAGATACGCAGTATTTT.

In its sample, this clone was seen a few times. V is TRBV7-8 and J is TRBJ1-5, with a possible D match to TRBD1 (5 bases). Germline V lookup: CDR1 SGHVS, CDR2 FQNEAQ. V lost 5 bases to trimming and J lost 0 bases, with 11 bases between them. The CDR3 has 15 amino acids. The CDR3 coding sequence is TGTGCCAGCAGCAAAATCAGGGATAGCAATCAGCCCCAGCATTTT. Amino acid sequence: CASSKIRDSNQPQHF.

The chain recombines TRBV3-1 (or the pseudogene TRBV3-2) with TRBJ2-7; D possibly corresponds to TRBD2 (5 bases). Germline CDR1 LGHDT, CDR2 YNNKEL (reference sequence). Trimming removed 2 bases at V and 4 bases at J, with 15 bases between. This CDR3 has 15 amino acids. In DNA form, the CDR3 reads TGTGCCAGCAGCCAAACTCGGGAAACTGTGTACGAGCAGTACTTC. Residues: CASSQTRETVYEQYF.